Below are 32 T cell receptor beta chains sequenced from a single sample in a study of T cells in localized non-small cell lung cancer (dated by TCRdb to about 2020). Library creation used the immunoSEQ multiplex PCR assay. TCRdb re-hosts the immuneACCESS table, in-frame sequences only. Its copies lack some clones; in the studies checked, an unresolved V gene accounts for under half of them, and the cause for the rest is not known. This sample comprises fewer than 50,000 clones, 83% of them detected only once. The ten largest clones represent approximately 7.8% of the sample. The sample in question was PBMCs, obtained before any cancer treatment. The receptors stem from a man between 40 and 75 years old with stage II lung adenocarcinoma.

This chain links TRBV28 with TRBJ2-3; 15 bases are shared with TRBD2. The CDR3 runs 15 residues. The germline V gene has CDR1 MDHEN and CDR2 SYDVKM. V gave up 6 bases and J gave up 9 bases; unmatched junction bases: 7. This CDR3 reads CASSRTSGRVLTQYF. In DNA, the CDR3 is TGTGCCAGCAGCCGGACTAGCGGGAGGGTTCTGACGCAGTATTTT.

V is TRBV5-4 and J is TRBJ2-2, with unresolved D. Germline V gene data show CDR1 as SGHNT and CDR2 as YYREEE (reference sequence). This CDR3 has 13 amino acids. Between the trimmed V and J ends, which lost 4 bases and 5 bases, there was a span of 9 bases. CDR3 loop: CASSLTPTGELFF. The CDR3 DNA sequence: TGTGCCAGCAGCCTTACACCAACCGGGGAGCTGTTTTTT.

As for this clone: One end of the junction does not line up with germline, which may come from a read error. This sequence joins TRBV12-5 and TRBJ1-1; D uncertain. This CDR3 is built from 11 residues. Germline V gene sequence: CDR1 LGHNT, CDR2 FRNRAP. The CDR3 region has the DNA TGTGCTAGTGGTTTGGCACCCCGCACTTCCTTT. It yields the protein CASGLAPRTSF.

V and J are TRBV11-3 and TRBJ2-7; 11 bases are a match to TRBD1. The CDR3 runs 16 residues. The V gene's germline CDR1 is SGHNT and CDR2 YENEEA. V lost 3 bases, J lost 2 bases, and 6 bases stayed unmatched. The CDR3: CASSLSSGQGAYEQYF. DNA of the CDR3: TGTGCCAGCAGCTTGTCGTCGGGACAGGGGGCCTACGAGCAGTACTTC.

The rearrangement uses TRBV7-8 and TRBJ1-5; 7 bases line up with TRBD1. V shed 1 base and J 2 bases; nucleotides not matched to a gene: 17. The CDR3 runs 20 residues. CDR1 is SGHVS and CDR2 is FQNEAQ in the germline V gene. This chain's CDR3 is CASSLGAIPRGLFGNQPQHF. The CDR3 nucleotides are TGTGCCAGCAGCTTAGGAGCAATCCCTAGGGGGCTGTTCGGCAATCAGCCCCAGCATTTT. The whole variable domain, filled in from reference TRBV7-8 and TRBJ1-5, reads GAGVSQSPRYKVAKRGQDVALRCDPISGHVSLFWYQQALGQGPEFLTYFQNEAQLDKSGLPSDRFFAERPEGSVSTLKIQRTQQEDSAVYLCASSLGAIPRGLFGNQPQHFGDGTRLSIL.

This chain uses TRBV15 with TRBJ1-2; D uncertain. Germline loops: CDR1 LNHNV, CDR2 YYDKDF (reference sequence). Trimming took 1 base from V and 0 from J, leaving 6 bases between them. The CDR3 is 14 amino acids. The CDR3 DNA sequence: TGTGCCACCAGCAGAGGAGGGACTAACTATGGCTACACCTTC. Translating it yields CATSRGGTNYGYTF.

The V and J genes are TRBV23-1 and TRBJ2-4; D gene ambiguous. TRBV23-1 carries the ORF label, with uncertain function. V lost 2 bases to trimming and J lost 0 bases, with 11 bases between them. The CDR3 contains 16 residues. The CDR3 bases are TGCGCCAGCAGTCAAAGGTTGGCGGAAGCCAAAAACATTCAGTACTTC. Protein product: CASSQRLAEAKNIQYF.

V is TRBV21-1 and J is TRBJ2-7. TRBV21-1 is tagged as a pseudogene. The CDR3 loop spans 14 amino acids. CDR3 nucleotides: TGTGCCAGCGGCAAGGGGACGGGGTCGTGCGAGCAGTACTTC. Translation gives CASGKGTGSCEQYF.

The V and J genes are TRBV5-1 and TRBJ2-5; either TRBD1 or TRBD2 may supply D (5 bases each). The CDR3 sequence is 15 residues long. Germline CDR1 reads SGHRS; CDR2 reads YFSETQ. Trimming cost V 4 bases and J 3 bases, with 16 bases left between them. The chain's CDR3 is CASSGRGPVEETQYF. The DNA for the CDR3 is TGCGCCAGCAGCGGCCGGGGCCCGGTAGAAGAGACCCAGTACTTC.

This rearrangement joins TRBV29-1 to TRBJ2-3, with D perhaps TRBD1 or TRBD2 (6 bases each). Trimming cost V 8 bases and J 2 bases, with 20 bases left between them. The CDR3 contains 15 residues. Germline assignment: CDR1 SQVTM and CDR2 ANQGSEA. The CDR3 here is CSYSSVGGYTDTQYF. CDR3 bases: TGCAGCTACTCTAGCGTGGGGGGCTACACAGATACGCAGTATTTT.

V is TRBV6-1 and J is TRBJ1-1; 10 nucleotides agree with TRBD1. The CDR3 length is 14 residues. CDR1 and CDR2 (germline): MNHNS, SASEGT. V lost 6 bases, J lost 5 bases, and 6 bases stayed unmatched. CDR3 DNA sequence: TGTGCCAGCAGAGACAGGGGGCTGCGGACTGAAGCTTTCTTT. As protein: CASRDRGLRTEAFF.

The J gene is TRBJ2-7, the V gene TRBV6-5; the D call may be TRBD1 or TRBD2 (6 bases each). Trimming cost V 4 bases and J 0 bases, with 16 bases left between them. Per germline, CDR1 MNHEY and CDR2 SVGAGI. The length of the CDR3 is 16 residues. CDR3 coding DNA: TGTGCCAGCAGTTCCTCCTCATGGGGGGCCTCCTACGAGCAGTACTTC. Amino acid sequence: CASSSSSWGASYEQYF.

The rearrangement links TRBV5-1 to TRBJ2-7; D may correspond to TRBD1 or TRBD2 (6 bases each). The CDR3 runs to 16 residues. With 1 base removed from V and 5 bases from J, the gap between germline ends came to 19 bases. Germline values: CDR1 SGHRS, CDR2 YFSETQ. CDR3 sequence reads: CASSLRGGRQVDEQYF. The DNA of the CDR3 is TGCGCCAGCAGCTTGCGTGGGGGGCGCCAGGTGGACGAGCAGTACTTC.

This chain uses TRBV7-8 with TRBJ2-7; TRBD2 matches at 11 bases. The V segment lost 1 base and the J segment 1 base; nucleotides outside the gene matches: 6. This CDR3 contains 17 residues. From germline, CDR1 is SGHVS and CDR2 FQNEAQ. CDR3 nucleotide sequence: TGTGCCAGCAGCTTAGGAGGACTAGCGGGTTTTTCCTACGAGCAGTACTTC. The encoded protein is CASSLGGLAGFSYEQYF.

The table lists this clone with a count of one. V usage is TRBV21-1 and J usage is TRBJ2-3. TRBV21-1 represents a pseudogene. The CDR3 contains 11 residues. CDR3 residues: CASTVSDTQYF. CDR3 bases: TGTGCCAGCACCGTCAGCGATACGCAGTATTTT.

The J gene is TRBJ2-7, the V gene TRBV6-5, with D possibly being TRBD2 (6 bases). This CDR3 is built from 13 residues. Germline CDR1 reads MNHEY; CDR2 reads SVGAGI. Trimming took 8 bases from V and 5 from J, leaving 16 bases between them. CDR3 nucleotide sequence: TGTGCCAGCTGTGGGACTTCATTCGACGAGCAGTACTTC. Amino acids: CASCGTSFDEQYF.

CDR3 bases: TGTGCCAGCAGCCAGGACAGGGCCAATGAGCAGTTCTTC. Amino acid sequence: CASSQDRANEQFF. The chain combines TRBV7-3 with TRBJ2-1; 8 bases are shared with TRBD1. CDR1 SGHTA and CDR2 FQGTGA come from the germline V gene. This CDR3 comprises 13 residues. Trimming removed 5 bases from V and 6 bases from J; junction bases left unmatched: 3.

The chain recombines TRBV27 with TRBJ2-7; D is possibly TRBD2 (5 bases). Germline assignment: CDR1 MNHEY and CDR2 SMNVEV (reference sequence). Between the trimmed V and J ends, which lost 5 bases and 6 bases, there was a span of 14 bases. CDR3 length: 13 amino acids. The CDR3 DNA reads TGTGCCAGCAGTCCACGCCCGGGAAGCGAGCAGTACTTC. It specifies CASSPRPGSEQYF.

The V call is TRBV20-1, the J call TRBJ1-3; a weak D match, TRBD1 (5 bases). Germline values: CDR1 DFQATT, CDR2 SNEGSKA (reference sequence). With 7 bases removed from V and 8 bases from J, the gap between germline ends came to 12 bases. This CDR3 is built from 11 residues. The CDR3 bases are TGCAGTGTGGGGGGAGGGGACACCATATATTTT. Encoded protein: CSVGGGDTIYF.

The V and J genes are TRBV6-5 and TRBJ1-6, with D unresolved. The CDR3 has 14 amino acids. The germline V gene encodes CDR1 MNHEY and CDR2 SVGAGI. V lost 6 bases to trimming and J lost 6 bases, with 12 bases between them. Here the CDR3 DNA reads TGTGCCAGCAGACCCCCAGGCTTTAATTCACCCCTCCACTTT. This translates into CASRPPGFNSPLHF.

The J gene is TRBJ2-1, the V gene TRBV10-3; the D gene is possibly TRBD2 (6 bases). Germline V CDR1 and CDR2: ENHRY, SYGVKD. The CDR3 sequence is 16 residues long. V dropped 2 bases and J dropped 8 bases, with 19 bases sitting between them. CDR3 loop: CAISELIWGVKDEQFF. CDR3 nucleotides: TGTGCCATCAGTGAGCTTATCTGGGGGGTTAAGGATGAGCAGTTCTTC.

In DNA form, the CDR3 reads TGTGCCAGCTCAGTGACAGGGGGCACAGATACGCAGTATTTT. This sequence encodes CASSVTGGTDTQYF. The genes are TRBV18 and TRBJ2-3, with 8 bases aligning to TRBD1. The CDR3 totals 14 residues. Germline V gene lookup returns CDR1 KGHSH and CDR2 LQKENI. J lost 1 base, V lost 5 bases, and 2 bases had no gene match. Variable domain in full (rest from reference TRBV18 and TRBJ2-3): NAGVMQNPRHLVRRRGQEARLRCSPMKGHSHVYWYRQLPEEGLKFMVYLQKENIIDESGMPKERFSAEFPKEGPSILRIQQVVRGDSAAYFCASSVTGGTDTQYFGPGTRLTVL.

The chain has TRBV4-2 and TRBJ2-7, with TRBD2 identical over 13 bases. The CDR3 loop spans 19 amino acids. Germline V gene lookup returns CDR1 LGHNA and CDR2 YNFKEQ. The V segment lost 5 bases and the J segment 0 bases; nucleotides outside the gene matches: 13. The CDR3 nucleotides are TGTGCCAGCAGCAGAGCCGGGACTAGCGGGACAATAAACTCCTACGAGCAGTACTTC. It yields the protein CASSRAGTSGTINSYEQYF.

This chain connects TRBV19 to TRBJ2-5; the D call may be TRBD1 or TRBD2 (5 bases each). Trimming took 7 bases from V and 1 from J, leaving 13 bases between them. Germline CDR1 reads LNHDA; CDR2 reads SQIVND (reference sequence). This CDR3 has 14 amino acids. The CDR3: CASKGTGIQETQYF. The CDR3 DNA is TGTGCCAGTAAGGGGACGGGTATCCAAGAGACCCAGTACTTC. The whole variable domain, remainder taken from reference TRBV19 and TRBJ2-5, is DGGITQSPKYLFRKEGQNVTLSCEQNLNHDAMYWYRQDPGQGLRLIYYSQIVNDFQKGDIAEGYSVSREKKESFPLTVTSAQKNPTAFYLCASKGTGIQETQYFGPGTRLLVL.

The genes are TRBV2 and TRBJ1-2, with D hard to call. The CDR3 runs 13 residues. Germline assignment: CDR1 SNHLY and CDR2 FYNNEI. V dropped 3 bases and J dropped 0 bases, with 5 bases sitting between them. The CDR3 is CASSDRANYGYTF. CDR3 sequence (DNA): TGTGCCAGCAGTGACCGAGCTAACTATGGCTACACCTTC.

The chain recombines TRBV19 with TRBJ1-1; no reliable D call. V was trimmed by 0 bases and J by 1 base, leaving 6 bases between them. The CDR3 is 14 amino acids. Germline values: CDR1 LNHDA, CDR2 SQIVND (reference sequence). CDR3 in amino acids: CASSIDLRNTEAFF. The CDR3 DNA follows: TGTGCCAGTAGTATAGATCTGCGGAACACTGAAGCTTTCTTT.

CDR3 coding DNA: TGTGCCAGCAGTTACGGGGTTTGGGAGCAGTACTTC. Amino acids: CASSYGVWEQYF. This rearrangement joins TRBV6-6 to TRBJ2-7, with D unclear. The CDR3 has 12 residues. Trimming pared 2 bases from V and 7 bases from J, leaving 9 bases between. The germline gives CDR1 MNHNY, CDR2 SVGAGI (reference sequence).

The chain joins TRBV7-2 to TRBJ2-2; TRBD1 might be the D (6 bases). In germline, CDR1 is SGHTA, CDR2 FQGNSA. Trimming left V 3 bases short and J 4 bases short, with 9 bases between. CDR3 length: 14 amino acids. CDR3 region: CASSLYRVTGELFF. The CDR3 DNA reads TGTGCCAGCAGCTTGTACAGGGTCACCGGGGAGCTGTTTTTT.

The rearrangement joins TRBV9 to TRBJ2-7, with D maybe TRBD1 (6 bases). The CDR3 loop spans 15 amino acids. Germline V gene data show CDR1 as SGDLS and CDR2 as YYNGEE. The ends were cut back, 0 bases at V and 4 bases at J, with 14 bases in the middle. CDR3 amino acids: CASSVGEGHPYEQYF. The DNA for the CDR3 is TGTGCCAGCAGCGTAGGCGAGGGACACCCTTACGAGCAGTACTTC.

This chain joins TRBV19 and TRBJ2-7, with D uncertain. The CDR3 is 15 residues long. V lost 10 bases to trimming and J lost 3 bases, with 22 bases between them. The germline gives CDR1 LNHDA, CDR2 SQIVND (reference sequence). The CDR3 loop reads CAIPLWWRDIYEQYF. CDR3 nucleotide sequence: TGTGCCATCCCCCTTTGGTGGAGAGATATCTACGAGCAGTACTTC.

The chain joins TRBV6-6 to TRBJ2-7; D uncertain. This CDR3 contains 14 residues. Germline CDR1 MNHNY, CDR2 SVGAGI (reference sequence). Deletions cut 0 bases from V and 3 bases from J, with 9 bases between. The CDR3 DNA reads TGTGCCAGCAGTTACTCTTACGGCAGCTACGAGCAGTACTTC. This encodes CASSYSYGSYEQYF.

V gene TRBV6-1 combines with J gene TRBJ1-2, with 10 bases fitting TRBD1. Germline V lookup: CDR1 MNHNS, CDR2 SASEGT. V dropped 5 bases and J dropped 4; count of bases not matched to a gene: 4. The length of the CDR3 is 14 residues. The CDR3 coding sequence is TGTGCCAGCAGTTCCGGGACAGGGGTCTATGGCTACACCTTC. Translated, it gives CASSSGTGVYGYTF.